The rows below give T cell receptor beta chains drawn from one sample of a study of radiotherapy plus CTLA-4 blockade in lung cancer. Here immunoSEQ multiplex PCR was the method, and the copy in TCRdb shows in-frame clones only, minus some. Found here are more than 75,000 clones, roughly 78% of them singletons; the top ten hold 11% to 15%. The sequencing used peripheral blood, collected from a patient treated with radiotherapy plus ipilimumab. The receptors shown here come from a human donor with non-small cell lung cancer that progressed on radiotherapy plus ipilimumab. Both conserved end residues are part of each CDR3.

j_call	v_call	cdr3_aa
TRBJ2-6	TRBV9	CASSTGTSGLGSGANVLTF
TRBJ2-3	TRBV27	CASSMGVGTDTQYF
TRBJ2-7	TRBV2	CASSAGTFSYEQYF
TRBJ2-2	TRBV5-1	CASSFNTGELFF
TRBJ1-2	TRBV5-4	CASSDSVYGYTF
TRBJ2-3	TRBV4-3	CASSQDLTSGVDTQYF
TRBJ2-3	TRBV6-6	CASSLGAADTQYF
TRBJ2-7	TRBV21-1	CASFPCGPSYEQYF
TRBJ1-5	TRBV7-8	CASSLLWSGGGGNQPQHF
TRBJ2-7	TRBV4-3	CASSQDPGTGEGEQYF
TRBJ1-5	TRBV6-5	CASSVSSGDQPQHF
TRBJ1-6	TRBV4-2	CASSQDLGDLYSPLHF
TRBJ2-6	TRBV27	CASSLYWLSSGANVLTF
TRBJ2-2	TRBV5-1	CASSSGGLGTGELFF
TRBJ1-2	TRBV5-7	CASSQLTSAPGDYGYTF
TRBJ1-5	TRBV18	CASSPRGDGNQPQHF